The rows below give T cell receptor beta chains drawn from one sample of a study of T cell responses to AZD1222 COVID-19 vaccine. The protocol was immunoSEQ multiplex PCR, while the TCRdb copy is restricted to in-frame clones and leaves out a portion. The sample has tens of thousands of clones, roughly 89% seen once. The input for sequencing was peripheral blood, taken on day 0 of AZD1222 vaccination. Receptors were obtained from an adult in good health. Both conserved end residues are part of each CDR3.

>TRBJ2-3|TRBV7-3
CASSSNADTQYF
>TRBJ1-4|TRBV14
CASSEGTGATNEKLFF
>TRBJ2-2|TRBV27
CASSYGAGELFF
>TRBJ2-3|TRBV5-1
CASSSRWGGEDTQYF
>TRBJ1-2|TRBV10-3
CAINDRGDYGYTF
>TRBJ2-2|TRBV18
CASSRTSGGARNTGELFF
>TRBJ2-3|TRBV6-2/TRBV6-3
CASSAQGDTQYF
>TRBJ2-7|TRBV4-2
CASSQDLSRASSYEQYF
>TRBJ1-2|TRBV7-9
CASSLEGTRGGSYTF
>TRBJ2-7|TRBV19
CASSPRRQGASSYEQYF
>TRBJ1-1|TRBV19
CASSNAANTEAFF
>TRBJ1-6|TRBV13
CASSPKGYNSPLHF
>TRBJ1-4|TRBV19
CASSITSGGIKLFF
>TRBJ1-2|TRBV15
CATSRWGPWEGTEDYGYTF
>TRBJ2-5|TRBV29-1
CSVEVSRVETQYF
>TRBJ2-7|TRBV5-6
CTSSPETDRFKQYF
>TRBJ2-1|TRBV7-6
CASSLGQPGSILINEQFF
>TRBJ2-3|TRBV11-2
CASSLGAGGGSTDTQYF
>TRBJ1-4|TRBV7-8
CASSSRGSANEKLFF
>TRBJ1-2|TRBV5-1
CASSLDGGGGYTF
>TRBJ1-6|TRBV19
CASTTGTVINSALHF
>TRBJ1-1|TRBV27
CASSFLQAGRSSEAFF
>TRBJ1-4|TRBV30
CAWRVRGLLSEKLFF
>TRBJ2-3|TRBV5-1
CASSPVGTDTQYF
>TRBJ1-1|TRBV7-3
CASSLTGGQGWTEAFF
>TRBJ2-1|TRBV7-3
CASSLGLAFAEQFF
>TRBJ1-6|TRBV30
CAGGRTSSYNSPLHF
>TRBJ2-2|TRBV4-2
CASSQDPPPRGRDTGELFF
>TRBJ1-6|TRBV18
CASSPGQARLSYNSPLHF
>TRBJ2-5|TRBV30
CAWAPSEETQYF
>TRBJ1-3|TRBV6-5
CASSYRRADTIYF
>TRBJ1-1|TRBV4-2
CASSQGAQERAEAFF
>TRBJ2-3|TRBV7-3
CASSFQAGGTDTQYF
>TRBJ1-6|TRBV4-3
CASSQGISYNSPLHF
>TRBJ2-7|TRBV9
CASSVEGSPYEQYF
>TRBJ1-3|TRBV11-1
CASSSLASGNTIYF